This TCR beta chain emerged from a study of blood T cell repertoires in COVID-19. Study-wide context: Whether acute or convalescent, the COVID-19 samples came from the United States, Italy and Spain. Sources were T cells, B-cell-depleted T cells, or PBMCs; the material itself was cDNA or gDNA.

Per the original data handling: Reference gene primer amplification gave nucleated cell count estimates. Sequenced by immunoSEQ multiplex PCR; TCRdb stores in-frame clones only, minus some. V and J calls and clone size follow that table, whereas D and trimming were derived from the DNA. This table holds about 110,000 clones, roughly 82% found once. From germline, CDR1 is SEHNR and CDR2 FQNEAQ (reference sequence). This CDR3 comprises 19 residues. The J segment lost 0 bases and the V segment lost 5 bases, leaving 17 bases of the junction unmatched. This receptor was taken from a woman at least 80 years old with active or convalescent COVID-19. Sequencing input: peripheral blood. V and J are TRBV7-9 and TRBJ1-2; 8 nucleotides line up with TRBD1. Here the CDR3 reads CASSTRRTGPFLSNYGYTF. CDR3 nucleotides: TGTGCCAGCAGCACGCGGAGGACAGGGCCGTTTCTCTCTAACTATGGCTACACCTTC.